This T cell receptor beta chain was captured in a study of cytomegalovirus exposure and HLA in healthy donors. There are 16 residues in the CDR3. Germline values: CDR1 MGHRA, CDR2 YSYEKL. Trimming took off 0 bases at V and 3 bases at J, with 14 bases between the two ends. The study's findings and limits: Investigators reported 150 to 200 TCR beta chains as tied to cytomegalovirus. Later analysis suggested most CMV-associated TCR beta chains were HLA-restricted.

About this clone itself: Its antigen remains unknown.

Use of 60 Vbeta and 13 Jbeta primers characterized the PCR. Profiling relied on immunoSEQ multiplex PCR, and the TCRdb table lists in-frame clones only, not all of them. The sample shows 150,000 to 200,000 clones, around 85% of them seen only once. Material for sequencing was PBMCs. The TCR was taken from a human donor in good health. The chain joins TRBV4-1 to TRBJ1-2; D gene ambiguous. The CDR3 nucleotides are TGCGCCAGCAGCCAAGATAGTACGGTCCTTTACTATGGCTACACCTTC. Protein: CASSQDSTVLYYGYTF.